The entry that follows covers one T cell receptor (beta chain) sequence. The data are from a study of blood T cell repertoires in COVID-19. Assay: immunoSEQ multiplex PCR; the TCRdb copy retains only in-frame clones and omits some. The sample yields approximately 210,000 clones, approximately 80% seen once. From germline, CDR1 is SGHRS and CDR2 YFSETQ. This CDR3 comprises 13 residues. The germline V and J ends were trimmed by 3 bases and 8 bases, with 14 bases remaining between them. The rearrangement uses TRBV5-1 and TRBJ1-2, with D tentatively TRBD1 (6 bases). Sequencing used PBMCs or T cells enriched from blood (not recorded which). The source of this sequence is a woman aged 50 to 60 with acute COVID-19. CDR3 in DNA: TGCGCCAGCAGCTGGGACACCGCGACCGGCTACACCTTC. It encodes CASSWDTATGYTF.